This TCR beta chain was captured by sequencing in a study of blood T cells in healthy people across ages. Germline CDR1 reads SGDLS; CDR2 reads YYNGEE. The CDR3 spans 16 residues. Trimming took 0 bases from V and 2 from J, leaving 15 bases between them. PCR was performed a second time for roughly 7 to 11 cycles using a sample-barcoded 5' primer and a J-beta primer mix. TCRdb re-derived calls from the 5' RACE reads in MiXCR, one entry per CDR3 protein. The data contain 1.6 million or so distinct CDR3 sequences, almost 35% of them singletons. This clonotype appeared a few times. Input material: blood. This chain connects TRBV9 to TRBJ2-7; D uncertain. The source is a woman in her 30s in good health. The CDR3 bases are TGTGCCAGCAGCGTAGACCCTGTTCTGGGGACCTACGAGCAGTACTTC. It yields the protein CASSVDPVLGTYEQYF.